A few counts support the clone carrying this T cell receptor beta chain. Its antigen is not known. The data derive from a study of T cell clones after liver transplantation. Overall study: Graft-donor-reactive sequences were compared with third-party-reactive TCRbeta sequences from pre-transplant mixed lymphocyte reactions.

The data were produced by immunoSEQ multiplex PCR, yet TCRdb's version contains in-frame clones alone and is incomplete. Among fewer than 110,000 clones, under 90% were seen once, and the ten largest hold approximately 3%. CDR1 is LNHDA, CDR2 SQIVND, per germline (reference sequence). With V trimmed by 5 bases and J by 2 bases, 16 bases remained unmatched. The CDR3 covers 18 residues. Points from the study as a whole: Circulating graft-donor-reactive CD4 TCRbeta sequences fell significantly post-transplant in 5 of 8 subjects. These preliminary findings come from unstandardized post-transplant sampling times.

Source: CD4+ T cells from blood, taken around 48 months after liver transplant. The receptor was derived from a human patient who received a liver transplant. Some T cells could come from the graft donor. The chain couples TRBV19 to TRBJ2-7, with 9 bases identical to TRBD1. CDR3 loop: CASSPQRRWDRDTYEQYF. The CDR3 DNA reads as TGTGCCAGTAGTCCCCAACGGAGGTGGGACAGGGACACCTACGAGCAGTACTTC.